One sample yielded the 4 T cell receptor beta chains listed below, sequenced in a study of early T cells in non-severe SARS-CoV-2 infection. From the 5' RACE reads, TCRdb called clonotypes with MiXCR, one entry per CDR3 protein. The sample lists about 88,000 distinct CDR3 sequences, under 15% occurring once. The sequencing input was whole blood. These receptors came from an adult who was a healthcare worker with PCR-confirmed SARS-CoV-2 infection or an uninfected control (not recorded which).

This clonotype was detected only a few times. J is TRBJ2-6 and V is TRBV19, with D unresolved. This CDR3 contains 14 residues. Trimming shortened V by 7 bases and J by 1 base, and 8 bases separated the two germline ends. Germline V gives CDR1 LNHDA, CDR2 SQIVND (reference sequence). Here the CDR3 reads CASTRLSGANVLTF. The CDR3 DNA sequence: TGTGCCAGTACCCGACTTTCTGGGGCCAACGTCCTGACTTTC.

This clonotype was found a few times. V is TRBV6-2 or TRBV6-3 and J is TRBJ2-7; either TRBD1 or TRBD2 may fit D (5 bases each). CDR1 and CDR2 from the germline V gene are MNHEY and SVGEGT. V shed 3 bases and J shed 1 base, with 7 bases lying between them. The CDR3 is 13 amino acids. The CDR3 DNA reads as TGTGCCAGCAGTTATGGGGGTTCCTACGAGCAGTACTTC. Encoded protein: CASSYGGSYEQYF.

This clonotype showed up many times. The V and J genes are TRBV18 and TRBJ2-1, with D uncertain. The CDR3 spans 16 residues. Trimming removed 1 base at V and 4 bases at J, with 14 bases between. Germline loops: CDR1 KGHSH, CDR2 LQKENI. The CDR3 DNA reads TGTGCCAGCTCACCACGCGGAAGTTTGGGGTACAATGAGCAGTTCTTC. Translating gives CASSPRGSLGYNEQFF. Full variable domain (outside the CDR3, taken from reference TRBV18 and TRBJ2-1): NAGVMQNPRHLVRRRGQEARLRCSPMKGHSHVYWYRQLPEEGLKFMVYLQKENIIDESGMPKERFSAEFPKEGPSILRIQQVVRGDSAAYFCASSPRGSLGYNEQFFGPGTRLTVL.

This chain links TRBV20-1 with TRBJ1-2; 7 nucleotides match TRBD1. Trimming took 0 bases from V and 0 from J; bases not matched to a gene: 1. This CDR3 contains 14 residues. Germline assignment: CDR1 DFQATT and CDR2 SNEGSKA (reference sequence). The CDR3 DNA is TGCAGTGCTAGAGAGGGGACAGCTAACTATGGCTACACCTTC. Translation: CSAREGTANYGYTF.